The sequence of this T cell receptor (beta chain) was determined in a study of blood T cell repertoires in COVID-19. About the study: The study drew acute and convalescent COVID-19 samples from the United States, Italy and Spain. T cells, B-cell-depleted T cells, or PBMCs provided the cDNA or gDNA that served as material.

In the study's own analysis: Reference gene primer amplification in the assay estimated nucleated cell counts. Data came from immunoSEQ multiplex PCR; TCRdb stores just in-frame clones and leaves some out. V and J calls plus clone size are reproduced from that table; the DNA served to infer D and trimming. The table lists about 63,000 clones, more than 75% of them singletons. The CDR3 runs 17 residues. Trimming removed 5 bases at V and 0 bases at J, with 20 bases between. Germline CDR1 and CDR2: SGHDN and FVKESK. The chain joins TRBV14 to TRBJ2-7; D perhaps matches TRBD1 (6 bases). Sequences were obtained from peripheral blood. This sequence originates from an elderly woman with acute or convalescent COVID-19. DNA of the CDR3: TGTGCCAGCAGCTCATATAAACAGGGCGCTTCCTCCTACGAGCAGTACTTC. Amino acids: CASSSYKQGASSYEQYF. The complete variable domain, with remaining parts taken from reference TRBV14 and TRBJ2-7, reads EAGVTQFPSHSVIEKGQTVTLRCDPISGHDNLYWYRRVMGKEIKFLLHFVKESKQDESGMPNNRFLAERTGGTYSTLKVQPAELEDSGVYFCASSSYKQGASSYEQYFGPGTRLTVT.